This TCR beta chain was sequenced during a study of immune cell composition in non-small cell lung cancer. Study conclusions and caveats: Top 10 clone scores and clonality were higher in squamous than adenocarcinoma.

Clones were read by immunoSEQ multiplex PCR, and TCRdb kept only the in-frame ones, dropping some. In the table there are about 9,600 clones, roughly 79% of which are singletons. Trimming removed 4 bases from V and 4 bases from J, with 18 bases in between. Germline values: CDR1 SGHDT, CDR2 YYEEEE. This CDR3 is 16 amino acids long. Regarding this clone: The antigen is undetermined.

This chain uses TRBV5-6 with TRBJ1-3, with TRBD1 as a possible D gene (5 bases). Material for sequencing was lung tumor tissue. The source is a human donor with non-small cell lung cancer. DNA for the CDR3: TGTGCCAGCAGCCCAAGAACGGGGGGAAAAGGAAACACCATATATTTT. Amino acid sequence: CASSPRTGGKGNTIYF.